The TCR beta chain described here comes from a study of shared T cell receptors in the human thymus. This table comes from immunoSEQ multiplex PCR, and its TCRdb copy is limited to in-frame clones, with some not included. The table records about 660,000 clones, roughly 90% of them present only once. Germline V gene data show CDR1 as GTSNPN and CDR2 as SVGIG (reference sequence). The trim removed 0 bases at V and 2 bases at J, leaving 8 bases unmatched. This CDR3 has 16 residues. This sample also appeared in a second study, on human thymus T cells. That report adds: The sample donors, healthy Finnish infants, were having corrective surgery for congenital heart defects. Apparent skewing of V and J gene usage characterized both thymic and blood repertoires.

Specimen: thymocytes. The chain uses TRBV30 and TRBJ2-7; 9 nucleotides line up with TRBD2. This clonotype was sampled from a boy in the first two years of life with a congenital heart defect. The CDR3 DNA is TGTGCCTGGAGTGTGAAGGAGCGGGAGGTCCCCTACGAGCAGTACTTC. It specifies CAWSVKEREVPYEQYF.